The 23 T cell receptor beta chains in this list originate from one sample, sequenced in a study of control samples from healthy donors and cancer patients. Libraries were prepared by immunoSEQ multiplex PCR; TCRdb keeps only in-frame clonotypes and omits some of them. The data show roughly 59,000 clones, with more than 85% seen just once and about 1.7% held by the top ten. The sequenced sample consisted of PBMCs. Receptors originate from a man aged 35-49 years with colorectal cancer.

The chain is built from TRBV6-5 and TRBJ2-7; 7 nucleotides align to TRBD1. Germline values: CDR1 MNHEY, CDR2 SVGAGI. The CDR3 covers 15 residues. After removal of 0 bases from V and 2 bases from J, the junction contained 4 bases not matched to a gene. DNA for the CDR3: TGTGCCAGCAGTTACTCCCTGACAGGGACCTACGAGCAGTACTTC. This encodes CASSYSLTGTYEQYF.

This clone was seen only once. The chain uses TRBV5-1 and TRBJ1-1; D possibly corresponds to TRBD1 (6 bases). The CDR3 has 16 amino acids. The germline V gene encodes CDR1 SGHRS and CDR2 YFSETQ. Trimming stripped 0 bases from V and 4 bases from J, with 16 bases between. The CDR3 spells CASSLAQGGGGTEAFF. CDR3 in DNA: TGCGCCAGCAGCTTGGCTCAAGGGGGTGGAGGCACTGAAGCTTTCTTT.

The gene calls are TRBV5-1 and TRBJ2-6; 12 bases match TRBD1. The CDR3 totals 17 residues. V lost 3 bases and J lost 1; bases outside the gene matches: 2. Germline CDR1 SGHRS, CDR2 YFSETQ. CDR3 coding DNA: TGCGCCAGCAGCTGGGGACAGGGGGCGTCTGGGGCCAACGTCCTGACTTTC. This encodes CASSWGQGASGANVLTF.

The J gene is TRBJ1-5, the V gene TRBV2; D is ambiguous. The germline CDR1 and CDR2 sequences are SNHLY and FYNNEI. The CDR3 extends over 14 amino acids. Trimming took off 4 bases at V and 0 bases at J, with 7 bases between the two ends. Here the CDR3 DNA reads TGTGCCAGCAGTGGCGAGTATAGCAATCAGCCCCAGCATTTT. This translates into CASSGEYSNQPQHF.

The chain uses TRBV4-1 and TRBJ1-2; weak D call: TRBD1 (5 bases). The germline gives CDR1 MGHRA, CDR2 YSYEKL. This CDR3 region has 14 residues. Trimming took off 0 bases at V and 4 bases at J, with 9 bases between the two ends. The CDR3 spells CASSQDPGLYGYTF. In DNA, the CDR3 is TGCGCCAGCAGCCAAGATCCGGGACTCTATGGCTACACCTTC.

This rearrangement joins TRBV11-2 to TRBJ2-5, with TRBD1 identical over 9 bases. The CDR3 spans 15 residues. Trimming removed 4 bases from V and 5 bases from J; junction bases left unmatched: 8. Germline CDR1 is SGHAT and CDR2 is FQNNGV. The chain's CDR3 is CASSSGQGNLETQYF. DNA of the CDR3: TGTGCCAGCAGCTCCGGACAGGGGAACTTGGAGACCCAGTACTTC.

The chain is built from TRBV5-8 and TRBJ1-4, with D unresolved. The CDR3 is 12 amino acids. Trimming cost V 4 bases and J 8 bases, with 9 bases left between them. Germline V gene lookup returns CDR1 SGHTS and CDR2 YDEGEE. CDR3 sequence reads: CASSLGWEKLFF. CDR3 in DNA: TGTGCCAGCAGCCTAGGTTGGGAAAAACTGTTTTTT. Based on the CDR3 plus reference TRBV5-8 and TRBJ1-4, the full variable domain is EAGVTQSPTHLIKTRGQQATLRCSPISGHTSVYWYQQALGLGLQFLLWYDEGEERNRGNFPPRFSGRQFPNYSSELNVNALELEDSALYLCASSLGWEKLFFGSGTQLSVL.

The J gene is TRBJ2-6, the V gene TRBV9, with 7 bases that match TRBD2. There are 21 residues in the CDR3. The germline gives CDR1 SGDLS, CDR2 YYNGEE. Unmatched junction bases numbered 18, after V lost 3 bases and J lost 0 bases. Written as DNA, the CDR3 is TGTGCCAGCAGCGCCTCGGGGGGACTGGGGGTCCCCTCCTCTGGGGCCAACGTCCTGACTTTC. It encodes CASSASGGLGVPSSGANVLTF.

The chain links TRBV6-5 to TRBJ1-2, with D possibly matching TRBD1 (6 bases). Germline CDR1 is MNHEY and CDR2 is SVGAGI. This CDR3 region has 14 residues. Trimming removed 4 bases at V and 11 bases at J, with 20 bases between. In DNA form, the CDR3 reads TGTGCCAGCAGTTCGGGACAAGGGGGGGTAGGTTACACCTTC. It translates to CASSSGQGGVGYTF.

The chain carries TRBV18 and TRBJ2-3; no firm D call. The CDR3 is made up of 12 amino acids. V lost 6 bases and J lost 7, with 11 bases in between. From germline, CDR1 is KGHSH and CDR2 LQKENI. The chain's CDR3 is CASSPDGNTQYF. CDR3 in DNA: TGTGCCAGCTCCCCGGACGGAAATACGCAGTATTTT.

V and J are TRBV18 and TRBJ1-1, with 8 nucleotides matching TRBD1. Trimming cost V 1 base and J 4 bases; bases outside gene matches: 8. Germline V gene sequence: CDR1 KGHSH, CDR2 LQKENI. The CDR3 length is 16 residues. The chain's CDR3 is CASSPQEGTGGTEAFF. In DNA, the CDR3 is TGTGCCAGCTCACCACAAGAAGGAACAGGGGGCACTGAAGCTTTCTTT.

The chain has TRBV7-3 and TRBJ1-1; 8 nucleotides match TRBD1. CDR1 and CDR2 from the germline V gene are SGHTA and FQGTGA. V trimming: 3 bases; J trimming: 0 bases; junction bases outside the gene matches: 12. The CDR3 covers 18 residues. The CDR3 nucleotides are TGTGCCAGCAGCTTGCGGGCCGGGACAGGAACCATGAACACTGAAGCTTTCTTT. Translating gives CASSLRAGTGTMNTEAFF. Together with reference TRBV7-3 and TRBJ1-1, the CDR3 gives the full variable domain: GAGVSQTPSNKVTEKGKYVELRCDPISGHTALYWYRQSLGQGPEFLIYFQGTGAADDSGLPNDRFFAVRPEGSVSTLKIQRTERGDSAVYLCASSLRAGTGTMNTEAFFGQGTRLTVV.

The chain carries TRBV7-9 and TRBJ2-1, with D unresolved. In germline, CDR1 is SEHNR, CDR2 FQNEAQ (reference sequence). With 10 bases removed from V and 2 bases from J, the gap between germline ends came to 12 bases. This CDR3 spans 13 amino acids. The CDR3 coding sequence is TGTGCCATCGAAGGCGGCGCCTACAATGAGCAGTTCTTC. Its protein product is CAIEGGAYNEQFF.

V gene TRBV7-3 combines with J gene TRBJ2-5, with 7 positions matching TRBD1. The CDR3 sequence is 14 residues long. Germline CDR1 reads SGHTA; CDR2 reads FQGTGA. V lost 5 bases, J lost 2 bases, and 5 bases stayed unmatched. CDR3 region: CASSPGTVQETQYF. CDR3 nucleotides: TGTGCCAGCAGCCCCGGGACAGTTCAAGAGACCCAGTACTTC.

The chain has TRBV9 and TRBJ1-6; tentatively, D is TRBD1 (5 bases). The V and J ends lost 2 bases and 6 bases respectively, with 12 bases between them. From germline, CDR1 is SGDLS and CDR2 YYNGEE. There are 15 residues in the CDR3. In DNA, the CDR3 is TGTGCCAGCAGCGTTTCAAGGGGCCCTAATTCACCCCTCCACTTT. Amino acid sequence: CASSVSRGPNSPLHF.

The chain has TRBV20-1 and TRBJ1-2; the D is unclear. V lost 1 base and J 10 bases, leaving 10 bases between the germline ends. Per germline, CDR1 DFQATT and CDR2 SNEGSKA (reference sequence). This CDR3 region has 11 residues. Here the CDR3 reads CSARARPFYTF. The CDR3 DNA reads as TGCAGTGCTAGAGCCAGGCCCTTCTACACCTTC.

CDR3 DNA sequence: TGCGCCAGCAGCCCCGAGGCCGCGGTGCGCTTCCCCCACGAGCAGTACTTC. The encoded protein is CASSPEAAVRFPHEQYF. The gene calls are TRBV5-1 and TRBJ2-7; D not certain. CDR1 is SGHRS and CDR2 is YFSETQ in the germline V gene. The CDR3 runs 17 residues. V gave up 4 bases and J gave up 5 bases, with 25 bases separating them.

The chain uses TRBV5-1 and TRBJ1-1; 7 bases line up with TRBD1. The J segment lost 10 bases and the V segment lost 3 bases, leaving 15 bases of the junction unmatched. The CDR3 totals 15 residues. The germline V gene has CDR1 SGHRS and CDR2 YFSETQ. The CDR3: CASSWGPGQPDGAFF. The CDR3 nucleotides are TGCGCCAGCAGCTGGGGACCGGGACAGCCCGACGGAGCTTTCTTT.

The CDR3 DNA is TGTGCCAGCAGCTCAAGGACAGGGGTTTACAATGAGCAGTTCTTC. Its protein product is CASSSRTGVYNEQFF. The J gene is TRBJ2-1, the V gene TRBV7-3, with 9 bases lining up with TRBD1. The V gene's germline CDR1 is SGHTA and CDR2 FQGTGA. V shed 4 bases, J shed 4 bases, and the junction held 5 bases outside the gene matches. There are 15 residues in the CDR3.

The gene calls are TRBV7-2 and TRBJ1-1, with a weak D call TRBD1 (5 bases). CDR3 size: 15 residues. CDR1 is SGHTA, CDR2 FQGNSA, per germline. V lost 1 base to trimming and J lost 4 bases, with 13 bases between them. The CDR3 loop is CASSLVGRGRTEAFF. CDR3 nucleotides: TGTGCCAGCAGCTTAGTCGGAAGGGGACGCACTGAAGCTTTCTTT.

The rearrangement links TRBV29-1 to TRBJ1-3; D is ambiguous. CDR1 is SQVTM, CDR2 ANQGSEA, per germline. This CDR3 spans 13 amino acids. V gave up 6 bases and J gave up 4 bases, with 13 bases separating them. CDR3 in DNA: TGCAGCGTCGGCGTCCCTGCAGGAAACACCATATATTTT. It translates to CSVGVPAGNTIYF. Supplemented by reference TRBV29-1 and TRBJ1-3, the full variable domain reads SAVISQKPSRDICQRGTSLTIQCQVDSQVTMMFWYRQQPGQSLTLIATANQGSEATYESGFVIDKFPISRPNLTFSTLTVSNMSPEDSSIYLCSVGVPAGNTIYFGEGSWLTVV.

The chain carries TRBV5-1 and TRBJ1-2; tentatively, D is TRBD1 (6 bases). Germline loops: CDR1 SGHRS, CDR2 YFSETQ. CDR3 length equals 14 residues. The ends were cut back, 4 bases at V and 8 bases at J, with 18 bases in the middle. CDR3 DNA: TGCGCCAGCAGCCTCCGGACATCCCAGGGGGGCTACACCTTC. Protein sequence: CASSLRTSQGGYTF.

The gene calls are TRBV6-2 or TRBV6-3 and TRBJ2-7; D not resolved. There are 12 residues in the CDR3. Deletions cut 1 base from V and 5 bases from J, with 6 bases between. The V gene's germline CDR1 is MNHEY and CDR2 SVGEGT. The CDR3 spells CASSYWGHEQYF. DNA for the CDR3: TGTGCCAGCAGTTACTGGGGTCACGAGCAGTACTTC.